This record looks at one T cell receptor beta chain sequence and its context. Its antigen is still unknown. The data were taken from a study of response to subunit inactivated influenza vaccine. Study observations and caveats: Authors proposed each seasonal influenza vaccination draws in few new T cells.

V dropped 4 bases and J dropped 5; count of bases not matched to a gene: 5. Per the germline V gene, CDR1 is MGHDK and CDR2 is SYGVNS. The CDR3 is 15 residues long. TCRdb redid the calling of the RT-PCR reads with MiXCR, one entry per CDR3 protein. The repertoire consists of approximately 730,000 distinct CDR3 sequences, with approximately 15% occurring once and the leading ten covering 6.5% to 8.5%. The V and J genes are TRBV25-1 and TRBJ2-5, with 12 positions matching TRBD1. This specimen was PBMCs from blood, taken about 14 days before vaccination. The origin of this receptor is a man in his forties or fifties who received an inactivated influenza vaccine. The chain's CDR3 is CASSGPGTGGETQYF. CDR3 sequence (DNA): TGTGCCAGCAGTGGACCCGGGACAGGGGGCGAGACCCAGTACTTC.